Given below is one T cell receptor (beta chain) in context. The antigen is undetermined. CD4+ T cells that had been cultured provided DNA sequenced with the Oncomine TCR Beta short-read assay. TCRdb ran MiXCR on the PCR reads and lists one entry per CDR3 protein. The sample comprises approximately 10,000 distinct CDR3 sequences, less than 75% of which are singletons, and 20% to 30% rests with the top ten. V dropped 3 bases and J dropped 16 bases, with 13 bases sitting between them. This CDR3 is 11 amino acids long. Treatment denoted: approximately nine-day PBMC culture with coronavirus spike peptide pools or control peptides (ViraFEST assay). This entry is derived from a study of vaccination and CD4 T cells after COVID-19. Study-wide context: Investigators stimulated cells with overlapping spike peptides drawn from SARS-CoV-2, HCoV-NL63, HCoV-OC43 and HCoV-229E.

The TCR was taken from a human donor who had recovered from COVID-19. Sequencing input: CD4+ T cells from blood, cultured in vitro. This chain connects TRBV12-3 or TRBV12-4 to TRBJ2-1, with TRBD1 as a possible D gene (6 bases). CDR3 region: CASSLAQGNFF. CDR3 DNA: TGTGCCAGCAGTTTGGCGCAGGGGAATTTCTTC.